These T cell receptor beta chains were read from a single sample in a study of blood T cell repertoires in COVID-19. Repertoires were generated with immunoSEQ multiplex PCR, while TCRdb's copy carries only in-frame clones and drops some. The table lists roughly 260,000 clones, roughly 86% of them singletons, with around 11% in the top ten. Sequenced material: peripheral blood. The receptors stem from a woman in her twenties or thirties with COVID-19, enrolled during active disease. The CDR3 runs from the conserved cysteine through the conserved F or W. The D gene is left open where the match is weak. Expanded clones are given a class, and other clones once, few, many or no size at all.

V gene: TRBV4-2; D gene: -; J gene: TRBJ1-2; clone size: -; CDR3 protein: CASSQDGLGGANYGYTF; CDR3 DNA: TGTGCCAGCAGCCAAGACGGGTTAGGGGGAGCTAACTATGGCTACACCTTC
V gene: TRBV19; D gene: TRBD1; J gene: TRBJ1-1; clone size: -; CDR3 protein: CASTSDRATEAFF; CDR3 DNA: TGTGCCAGTACCTCCGACAGGGCCACTGAAGCTTTCTTT
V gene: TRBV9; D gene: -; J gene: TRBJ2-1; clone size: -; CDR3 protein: CASSVGLAIDEQFF; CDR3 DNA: TGTGCCAGCAGCGTGGGTCTAGCGATCGATGAGCAGTTCTTC
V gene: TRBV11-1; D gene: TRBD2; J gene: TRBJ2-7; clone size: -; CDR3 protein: CASSFSGTRYEQYF; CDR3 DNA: TGTGCCAGCAGCTTTAGCGGGACTCGCTACGAGCAGTACTTC
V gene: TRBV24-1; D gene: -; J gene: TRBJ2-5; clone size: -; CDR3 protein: CATRENTAPAQYF; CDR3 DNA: TGTGCCACCAGAGAGAACACAGCCCCGGCCCAGTACTTC
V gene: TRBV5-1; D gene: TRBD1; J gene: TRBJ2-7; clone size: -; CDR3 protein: CASSFGGTGFYEQYF; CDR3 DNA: TGCGCCAGCAGCTTTGGTGGGACAGGGTTCTACGAGCAGTACTTC
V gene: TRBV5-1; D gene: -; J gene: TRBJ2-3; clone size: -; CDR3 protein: CASFSTRTDTQYF; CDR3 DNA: TGCGCCAGCTTCTCGACTCGTACAGATACGCAGTATTTT
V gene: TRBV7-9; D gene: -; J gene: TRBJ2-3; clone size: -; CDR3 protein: CASSLPGTDTQYF; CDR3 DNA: TGTGCCAGCAGCTTACCGGGCACAGATACGCAGTATTTT
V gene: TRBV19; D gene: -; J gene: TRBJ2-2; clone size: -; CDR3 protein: CASRGTPVDTGELFF; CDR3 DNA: TGTGCCAGTAGGGGGACACCGGTTGACACCGGGGAGCTGTTTTTT
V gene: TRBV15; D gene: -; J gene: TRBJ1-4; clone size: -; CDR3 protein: CATEDGHNEKLFF; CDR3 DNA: TGTGCCACCGAGGACGGACACAATGAAAAACTGTTTTTT
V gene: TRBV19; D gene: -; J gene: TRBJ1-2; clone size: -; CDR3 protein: CASSMLQTGDYGYTF; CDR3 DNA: TGTGCCAGTAGTATGCTACAGACAGGTGACTATGGCTACACCTTC
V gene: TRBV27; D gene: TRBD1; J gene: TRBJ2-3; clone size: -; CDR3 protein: CASSLYGDRTTDTQYF; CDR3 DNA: TGTGCCAGCAGTTTATATGGGGACAGAACCACAGATACGCAGTATTTT
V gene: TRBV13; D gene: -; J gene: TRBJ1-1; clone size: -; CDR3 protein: CASSLEGPTGTEAFF; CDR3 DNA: TGTGCCAGCAGCTTAGAAGGTCCTACGGGCACTGAAGCTTTCTTT
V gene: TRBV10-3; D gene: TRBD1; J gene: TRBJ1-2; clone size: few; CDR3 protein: CAISGDRYYGYTF; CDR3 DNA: TGTGCCATCAGTGGGGACAGATACTATGGCTACACCTTC
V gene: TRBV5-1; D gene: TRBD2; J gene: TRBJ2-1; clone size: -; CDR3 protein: CASSWYGRAPNEQFF; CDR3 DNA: TGCGCCAGCAGTTGGTACGGGAGGGCCCCAAATGAGCAGTTCTTC
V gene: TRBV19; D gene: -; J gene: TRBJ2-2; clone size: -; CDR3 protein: CASSIERFGGRDTGELFF; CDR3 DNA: TGTGCCAGTAGTATAGAGCGGTTTGGAGGTAGGGACACCGGGGAGCTGTTTTTT
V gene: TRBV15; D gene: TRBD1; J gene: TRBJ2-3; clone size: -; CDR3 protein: CATSSRGTGAADTQYF; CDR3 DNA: TGTGCCACCAGCAGTCGCGGGACAGGGGCGGCCGATACGCAGTATTTT